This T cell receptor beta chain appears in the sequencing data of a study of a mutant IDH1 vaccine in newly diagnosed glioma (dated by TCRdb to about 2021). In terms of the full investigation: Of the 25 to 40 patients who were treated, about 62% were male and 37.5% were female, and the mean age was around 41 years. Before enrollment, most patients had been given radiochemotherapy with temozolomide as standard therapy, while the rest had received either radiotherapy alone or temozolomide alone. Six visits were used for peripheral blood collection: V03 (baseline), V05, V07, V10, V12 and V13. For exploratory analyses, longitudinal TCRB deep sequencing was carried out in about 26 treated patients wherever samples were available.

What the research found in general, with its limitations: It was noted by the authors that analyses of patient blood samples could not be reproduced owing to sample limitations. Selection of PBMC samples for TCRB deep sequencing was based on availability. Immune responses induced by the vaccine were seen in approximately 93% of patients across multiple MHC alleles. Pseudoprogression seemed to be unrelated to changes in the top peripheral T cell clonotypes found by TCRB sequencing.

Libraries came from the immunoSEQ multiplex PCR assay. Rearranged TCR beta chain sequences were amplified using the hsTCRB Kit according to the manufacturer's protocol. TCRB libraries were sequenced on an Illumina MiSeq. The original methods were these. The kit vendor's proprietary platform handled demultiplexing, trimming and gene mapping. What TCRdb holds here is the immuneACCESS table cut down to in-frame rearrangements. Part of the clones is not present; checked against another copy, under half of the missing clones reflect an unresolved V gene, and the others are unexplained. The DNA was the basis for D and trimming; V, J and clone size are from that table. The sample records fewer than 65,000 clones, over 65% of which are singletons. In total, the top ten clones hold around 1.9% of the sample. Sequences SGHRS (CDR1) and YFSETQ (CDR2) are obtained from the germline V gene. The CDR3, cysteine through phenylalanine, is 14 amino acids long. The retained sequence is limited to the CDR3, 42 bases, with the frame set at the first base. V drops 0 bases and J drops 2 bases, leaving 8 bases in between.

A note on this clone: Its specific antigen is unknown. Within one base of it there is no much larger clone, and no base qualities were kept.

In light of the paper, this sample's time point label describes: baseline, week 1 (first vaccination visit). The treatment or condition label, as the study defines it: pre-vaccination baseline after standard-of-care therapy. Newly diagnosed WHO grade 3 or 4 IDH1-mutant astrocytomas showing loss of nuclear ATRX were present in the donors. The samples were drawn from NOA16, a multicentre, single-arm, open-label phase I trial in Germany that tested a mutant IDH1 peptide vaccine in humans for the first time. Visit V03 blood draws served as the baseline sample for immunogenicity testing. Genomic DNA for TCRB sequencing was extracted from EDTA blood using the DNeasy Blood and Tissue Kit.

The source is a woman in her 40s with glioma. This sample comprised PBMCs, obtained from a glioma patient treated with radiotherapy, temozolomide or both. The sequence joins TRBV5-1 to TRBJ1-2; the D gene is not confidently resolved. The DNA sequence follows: TGCGCCAGCAGCTTGGACGGGGTAAACTATGGCTACACCTTC. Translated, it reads CASSLDGVNYGYTF. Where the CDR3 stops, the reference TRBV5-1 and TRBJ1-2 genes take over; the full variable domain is KAGVTQTPRYLIKTRGQQVTLSCSPISGHRSVSWYQQTPGQGLQFLFEYFSETQRNKGNFPGRFSGRQFSNSRSEMNVSTLELGDSALYLCASSLDGVNYGYTFGSGTRLTVV.